This TCR beta chain was obtained from a study of shared clonotypes between healthy human individuals. With respect to this clone: Its antigen remains unknown.

V was clipped by 3 bases and J by 4 bases; unmatched bases: 2. Germline V gene data show CDR1 as SQVTM and CDR2 as ANQGSEA. The CDR3 contains 13 residues. Study results and caveats: The sole specimen, blood, was sampled, and tissue repertoires likely differ. Larger estimated richness was generally recorded for naive subsets relative to memory subsets.

TCRdb's table, derived via immunoSEQ multiplex PCR, lists solely in-frame clones and lacks some. The table includes 2 million to 2.5 million clones, 90% to 95% detected once. A CD45RA+ naive subset and a CD45RA-negative memory subset were split from CD4+ cells. Sequencing was performed on naive CD4+ T cells sorted from blood. As to subset: CD45RA+ positively selected. The TCR originated in a man between 18 and 35 years old in good health. This chain connects TRBV29-1 to TRBJ2-2, with 7 nucleotides matching TRBD1. The CDR3 here is CSVDKGATGELFF. CDR3 DNA sequence: TGCAGCGTTGATAAGGGGGCCACCGGGGAGCTGTTTTTT.